The 19 T cell receptor beta chains in this list originate from one sample, sequenced in a study of T cells in Graves' hyperthyroidism and ophthalmopathy. Template material for amplifying TCR beta CDR3 regions consisted of RNA transcripts. The HTBI primer set served for first-round RT-PCR of the TCR CDR3. Each CDR3 protein is one row after TCRdb ran MiXCR on the multiplex PCR reads. The repertoire includes nearly 600,000 distinct CDR3 sequences, around 14% of them detected once, and 5.8% sits in the top ten. Specimen: blood. These receptors all stem from a woman in her twenties or thirties with Graves' hyperthyroidism that later progressed to Graves' ophthalmopathy.

This clonotype was detected many times. The chain recombines TRBV12-3 or TRBV12-4 with TRBJ2-7, with D perhaps TRBD2 (6 bases). The V end was cut by 7 bases, the J end by 3 bases, with 16 bases between. The CDR3 runs 14 residues. The CDR3 reads CASTLTLEGYEQYF. CDR3 DNA sequence: TGTGCCAGCACTTTGACCCTGGAGGGCTACGAGCAGTACTTC.

There are many counts of this clonotype. V is TRBV7-2 and J is TRBJ2-7; 9 positions match TRBD1. Germline assignment: CDR1 SGHTA and CDR2 FQGNSA. V lost 4 bases and J lost 4; bases outside the gene matches: 8. The CDR3 contains 15 residues. The CDR3 region has the DNA TGTGCCAGCAGCTCCGGGACAGGGCAGAATTACGAGCAGTACTTC. Amino acids: CASSSGTGQNYEQYF.

This clonotype was detected ten times or more. This chain joins TRBV6-1 and TRBJ2-3, with unresolved D. This CDR3 spans 15 amino acids. In germline, CDR1 is MNHNS, CDR2 SASEGT. V shed 7 bases and J shed 2 bases, with 16 bases lying between them. CDR3 region: CASTPGPRSTDTQYF. The CDR3 DNA is TGTGCCAGCACCCCCGGGCCCCGCTCCACAGATACGCAGTATTTT.

At least ten counts were recorded for this clonotype. V is TRBV28 and J is TRBJ2-5, with 8 bases matching TRBD1. CDR1 and CDR2 from the germline V gene are MDHEN and SYDVKM. The CDR3 length is 16 residues. V gave up 4 bases and J gave up 3 bases; unmatched junction bases: 10. CDR3 sequence reads: CASSSRPGQGEETQYF. The CDR3 DNA is TGTGCCAGCAGTTCCCGCCCCGGACAGGGTGAAGAGACCCAGTACTTC. The whole variable domain, filled in from reference TRBV28 and TRBJ2-5, reads DVKVTQSSRYLVKRTGEKVFLECVQDMDHENMFWYRQDPGLGLRLIYFSYDVKMKEKGDIPEGYSVSREKKERFSLILESASTNQTSMYLCASSSRPGQGEETQYFGPGTRLLVL.

This clonotype was seen once. A much larger clone differs from this one at a single base, so this may be a read error. The V gene is TRBV6-2 or TRBV6-3, the J gene TRBJ2-7, with TRBD1 as a possible D gene (6 bases). This CDR3 is 14 amino acids long. CDR1 is MNHEY and CDR2 is SVGEGT in the germline V gene. The V gene lost 5 bases and the J gene lost 3 bases, with 14 bases spanning the gap. The CDR3: CASSQNGDIYEQYF. CDR3 DNA sequence: TGTGCCAGCAGTCAGAACGGGGACATCTACGAGCAGTACTTC.

The V gene is TRBV7-9, the J gene TRBJ2-7, with D possibly being TRBD2 (6 bases). CDR1 SEHNR and CDR2 FQNEAQ come from the germline V gene (reference sequence). The CDR3 consists of 19 residues. V lost 6 bases to trimming and J lost 1 base, with 28 bases between them. CDR3 DNA sequence: TGTGCCAGCAGTCTACCGAACTTGCACCCGGCGGGACCTTCCTACGAGCAGTACTTC. Translated: CASSLPNLHPAGPSYEQYF.

This clonotype has a count of ten or more. This chain links TRBV15 with TRBJ1-4; a weak D match, TRBD1 (5 bases). Germline V gene data show CDR1 as LNHNV and CDR2 as YYDKDF (reference sequence). This CDR3 contains 19 residues. V was trimmed by 0 bases and J by 0 bases, leaving 17 bases between them. The CDR3 sequence: CATSRDHSDSRTTNEKLFF. In DNA form, the CDR3 reads TGTGCCACCAGCAGAGATCATTCCGACAGCCGAACAACTAATGAAAAACTGTTTTTT.

In its sample, this clonotype was seen many times. The chain combines TRBV30 with TRBJ1-1; D call uncertain. The germline V gene encodes CDR1 GTSNPN and CDR2 SVGIG (reference sequence). The CDR3 has 12 amino acids. V was pared by 0 bases and J by 3 bases, with 5 bases between. CDR3 protein: CAWSVRDTEAFF. The CDR3, as DNA: TGTGCCTGGAGTGTACGGGACACTGAAGCTTTCTTT.

This clonotype appeared many times. The V gene is TRBV7-3, the J gene TRBJ2-3, with D tentatively TRBD1 (7 bases). CDR1 is SGHTA and CDR2 is FQGTGA in the germline V gene. The CDR3 is 15 amino acids. Trimming stripped 5 bases from V and 4 bases from J, with 16 bases between. DNA of the CDR3: TGTGCCAGCAGCCCTATGTCAGGGGGGTCAGATACGCAGTATTTT. It is translated as CASSPMSGGSDTQYF.

In nucleotides, the CDR3 is TGTGCCAGCAGCGTAGACAGAGATCAGCCCCAGCATTTT. It yields the protein CASSVDRDQPQHF. The chain has TRBV9 and TRBJ1-5; D call uncertain. This CDR3 is built from 13 residues. V was shortened by 0 bases and J by 5 bases, with 6 bases between the two germline ends. Germline V gene data show CDR1 as SGDLS and CDR2 as YYNGEE.

This clonotype was recorded at least ten times. This chain connects TRBV27 to TRBJ2-1; possible D gene TRBD1, 6 bases. Germline loops: CDR1 MNHEY, CDR2 SMNVEV (reference sequence). V shed 4 bases and J shed 7 bases, with 20 bases lying between them. The CDR3 loop spans 16 amino acids. This CDR3 reads CASSSSGTLRRNEQFF. CDR3 sequence (DNA): TGTGCCAGCAGTTCCTCCGGGACACTAAGGCGTAATGAGCAGTTCTTC.

V usage is TRBV10-3 and J usage is TRBJ2-2; 7 bases are a match to TRBD2. Germline V gene lookup returns CDR1 ENHRY and CDR2 SYGVKD. V shed 10 bases and J 4 bases; nucleotides not matched to a gene: 18. The CDR3 spans 17 residues. The DNA for the CDR3 is TGTGCCAGCACCGGGACTGGGGCGGGAGCGCGCACCGGGGAGCTGTTTTTT. The encoded protein is CASTGTGAGARTGELFF.

The V gene is TRBV5-1, the J gene TRBJ1-1, with D hard to call. The CDR3 length is 15 residues. The ends were cut back, 0 bases at V and 6 bases at J, with 15 bases in the middle. CDR1 and CDR2 from the germline V gene are SGHRS and YFSETQ. The CDR3 coding sequence is TGCGCCAGCAGCTTGGAAGTCTTGACCTCGCCTGAAGCTTTCTTT. Its protein is CASSLEVLTSPEAFF.

In its sample, this clonotype was seen many times. V and J are TRBV14 and TRBJ1-4; no firm D call. Germline V CDR1 and CDR2: SGHDN, FVKESK. This CDR3 is built from 17 residues. The ends were cut back, 1 base at V and 0 bases at J, with 12 bases in the middle. The CDR3 region has the DNA TGTGCCAGCAGCCAAGTGTTTGGTGGGGCAACTAATGAAAAACTGTTTTTT. It specifies CASSQVFGGATNEKLFF. Full variable domain (missing parts from reference TRBV14 and TRBJ1-4): EAGVTQFPSHSVIEKGQTVTLRCDPISGHDNLYWYRRVMGKEIKFLLHFVKESKQDESGMPNNRFLAERTGGTYSTLKVQPAELEDSGVYFCASSQVFGGATNEKLFFGSGTQLSVL.

This clonotype was observed at least ten times. The chain combines TRBV28 with TRBJ2-7, with TRBD1 identical over 9 bases. This CDR3 is 15 amino acids long. Trimming removed 6 bases from V and 5 bases from J; junction bases left unmatched: 11. The germline CDR1 and CDR2 sequences are MDHEN and SYDVKM. CDR3 loop: CASRTVQGALNEQYF. In DNA, the CDR3 is TGTGCCAGCAGAACCGTACAGGGGGCGCTTAACGAGCAGTACTTC.

This clonotype has more than one count but fewer than ten. A much larger clone lies one base from this, so it may be a read error. V is TRBV30 and J is TRBJ1-1; D is unclear. CDR1 and CDR2 from the germline V gene are GTSNPN and SVGIG (reference sequence). Deletions cut 2 bases from V and 2 bases from J, with 9 bases between. The CDR3 contains 13 residues. This CDR3 is CAWSLMGNTEAFF. Here the CDR3 DNA reads TGTGCCTGGAGTCTAATGGGTAACACTGAAGCTTTCTTT. The full variable domain, its missing parts supplied by reference TRBV30 and TRBJ1-1, is SQTIHQWPATLVQPVGSPLSLECTVEGTSNPNLYWYRQAAGRGLQLLFYSVGIGQISSEVPQNLSASRPQDRQFILSSKKLLLSDSGFYLCAWSLMGNTEAFFGQGTRLTVV.

This clonotype was observed a handful of times. This chain connects TRBV4-1 to TRBJ1-2; D is undetermined. V lost 1 base and J lost 8, with 11 bases in between. The CDR3 length is 13 residues. CDR1 and CDR2 from the germline V gene are MGHRA and YSYEKL. The CDR3 region is CASSQGQPKGYTF. As DNA, the CDR3 is TGCGCCAGCAGCCAAGGGCAGCCAAAGGGCTACACCTTC.

The J gene is TRBJ1-5, the V gene TRBV5-6; D may be TRBD1 (6 bases). The CDR3 runs to 16 residues. V was shortened by 0 bases and J by 6 bases, with 16 bases between the two germline ends. The V gene's germline CDR1 is SGHDT and CDR2 YYEEEE. The CDR3 here is CASSLGAHTQGQPQHF. In DNA, the CDR3 is TGTGCCAGCAGCTTGGGGGCGCACACACAGGGTCAGCCCCAGCATTTT. Complete variable domain (other parts from reference TRBV5-6 and TRBJ1-5): DAGVTQSPTHLIKTRGQQVTLRCSPKSGHDTVSWYQQALGQGPQFIFQYYEEEERQRGNFPDRFSGHQFPNYSSELNVNALLLGDSALYLCASSLGAHTQGQPQHFGDGTRLSIL.

A few counts support this clonotype. V and J are TRBV19 and TRBJ2-3, with TRBD2 matching over 11 bases. The CDR3 loop spans 16 amino acids. Trimming took 5 bases from V and 2 from J; bases not matched to a gene: 6. CDR1 and CDR2 (germline): LNHDA, SQIVND (reference sequence). The CDR3 bases are TGTGCCAGTAGTCTATCACTAGCGGGAGCCACAGATACGCAGTATTTT. Amino acids: CASSLSLAGATDTQYF.